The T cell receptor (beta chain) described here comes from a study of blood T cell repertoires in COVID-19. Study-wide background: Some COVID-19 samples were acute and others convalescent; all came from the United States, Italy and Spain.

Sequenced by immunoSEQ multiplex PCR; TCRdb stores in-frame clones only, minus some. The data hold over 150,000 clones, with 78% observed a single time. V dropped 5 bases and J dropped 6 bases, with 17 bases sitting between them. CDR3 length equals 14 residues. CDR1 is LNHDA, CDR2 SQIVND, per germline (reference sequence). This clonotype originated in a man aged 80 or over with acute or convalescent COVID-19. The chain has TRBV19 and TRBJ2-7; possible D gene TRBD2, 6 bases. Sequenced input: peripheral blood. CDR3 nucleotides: TGTGCCAGTAGTCGGGACTCGGGCCCCATCGAGCAGTACTTC. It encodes CASSRDSGPIEQYF.